This T cell receptor (beta chain) originates from a study of cytomegalovirus exposure and HLA in healthy donors. CDR1 is SGHRS, CDR2 YFSETQ, per germline. Trimming took off 5 bases at V and 1 base at J, with 15 bases between the two ends. This CDR3 comprises 15 residues. A multiplex PCR was run with 60 Vbeta primers and 13 Jbeta primers. Method: immunoSEQ multiplex PCR; TCRdb's copy keeps in-frame clones and lacks some. The sample holds 150,000 or so clones, roughly 84% seen once. Sequencing was performed on PBMCs. V is TRBV5-1 and J is TRBJ1-1; weak D call: TRBD1 (5 bases). This sequence originates from a man in his fifties or sixties in good health and CMV-seropositive. CDR3 region: CASREGGARNTEAFF. The CDR3 DNA reads as TGCGCCAGCAGAGAAGGAGGGGCCAGGAACACTGAAGCTTTCTTT.